The present T cell receptor (beta chain) was sequenced within a study of Ad26.COV2.S vaccination and SARS-CoV-2 variants. Study results and caveats: Breadth and depth estimates from TCRs may understate total T cell responses.

Treatment in this sample: roughly 19 received Ad26.COV2.S at low or high dose, single or two shots; roughly five received placebo; per-sample allocation not given. The investigators took samples on day 63 after the first vaccine or placebo injection. Sequencing was performed with immunoSEQ multiplex PCR; in TCRdb, only in-frame clones are kept and a portion is missing. Of about 350,000 clones in the sample, around nine tenths were seen once. The CDR3 runs 18 residues. Germline V gives CDR1 SGHNT, CDR2 YYREEE (reference sequence). In the case of this clone: Its target is not known. Mismatch with germline at one junction end may stem from a read error.

The sample here was peripheral blood, taken in a trial of Ad26.COV2.S vaccine versus placebo. The receptor was isolated from a person aged 18-60 years who received the Ad26.COV2.S COVID-19 vaccine or a placebo. The chain combines TRBV5-4 with TRBJ2-2; 14 bases match TRBD2. CDR3 protein: CARSGGTSGGLNTGELFF. Written as DNA, the CDR3 is TGTGCCCGCAGCGGGGGGACTAGCGGGGGCCTGAACACCGGGGAGCTGTTTTTT.